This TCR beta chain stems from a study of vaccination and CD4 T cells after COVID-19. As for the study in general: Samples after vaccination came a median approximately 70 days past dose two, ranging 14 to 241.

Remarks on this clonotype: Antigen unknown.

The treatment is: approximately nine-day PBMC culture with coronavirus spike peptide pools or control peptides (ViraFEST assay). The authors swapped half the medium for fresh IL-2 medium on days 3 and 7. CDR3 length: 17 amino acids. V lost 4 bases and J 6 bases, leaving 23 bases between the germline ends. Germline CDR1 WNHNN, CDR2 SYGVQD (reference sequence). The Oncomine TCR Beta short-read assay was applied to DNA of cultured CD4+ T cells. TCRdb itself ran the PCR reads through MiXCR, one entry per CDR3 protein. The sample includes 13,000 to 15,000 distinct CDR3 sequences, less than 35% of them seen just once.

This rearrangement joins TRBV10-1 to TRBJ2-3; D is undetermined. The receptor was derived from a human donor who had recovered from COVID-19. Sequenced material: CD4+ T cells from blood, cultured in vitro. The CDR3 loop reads CASSGPVGRLGHDTQYF. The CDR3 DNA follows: TGCGCCAGCAGTGGGCCCGTCGGGCGGCTAGGTCACGATACGCAGTATTTT.